This T cell receptor (beta chain) is drawn from a study of blood T cell repertoires in COVID-19. Study overall: PBMCs, B-cell-depleted T cells, or T cells provided the cDNA or gDNA that made up the material.

The CDR3 has 14 amino acids. Germline CDR1 is SGHRS and CDR2 is YFSETQ. The ends were cut back, 0 bases at V and 2 bases at J, with 5 bases in the middle. Individuals drawn from 24 US areas were roughly 18 to 89 years old. Clinical history as reported by participants underpinned cohort assignment. In its sample, this clone was seen once. Per the original data handling: Cell counts per sample came from amplifying reference gene primers. The table came from immunoSEQ multiplex PCR; TCRdb's copy has only in-frame clones and leaves some out. That table gives V, J and clone size, and the DNA gave D and trimming. The sample has hundreds of thousands of clones, around four fifths seen once.

This TCR derives from a woman aged 45 to 65 who had been exposed to COVID-19. The J gene is TRBJ2-2, the V gene TRBV5-1, with D unclear. Sequenced input: PBMCs or T cells enriched from blood (not recorded which). CDR3: CASSLGLNTGELFF. The CDR3 DNA reads as TGCGCCAGCAGCTTGGGACTTAACACCGGGGAGCTGTTTTTT.